These 5 T cell receptor beta chains share one sample of origin, sequenced in a study of shared clonotypes between healthy human individuals (TCRdb year 2020). Library preparation used the immunoSEQ multiplex PCR assay. TCRdb's version of the immuneACCESS table is confined to in-frame rearrangements and falls short of the full clone set. An unresolved V gene accounts for under half of the shortfall where checked; the remainder is of unknown origin. This sample lists some 980,000 clones; 76% were detected once. Together, the top ten hold roughly 1.5% of the sample. Source material: memory CD4+ T cells sorted from blood. Explained via the paper, the cell subset or site label denotes: CD45RA-negative fraction. These receptors all stem from a man aged 18 to 30 in good health.

The chain carries TRBV30 and TRBJ2-1; possible D gene TRBD2, 6 bases. The CDR3 is 15 amino acids. V dropped 0 bases and J dropped 8 bases, with 17 bases sitting between them. The germline V gene has CDR1 GTSNPN and CDR2 SVGIG (reference sequence). This CDR3 reads CAWSVGGVGGYEQFF. CDR3 sequence (DNA): TGTGCCTGGAGTGTGGGGGGAGTGGGAGGCTATGAGCAGTTCTTC.

The chain is built from TRBV18 and TRBJ2-4; D remains unclear. This CDR3 is built from 16 residues. The germline V and J ends were trimmed by 0 bases and 4 bases, with 13 bases remaining between them. Looked up from germline, CDR1 is KGHSH and CDR2 is LQKENI. The CDR3 region is CASSPPVRTMKNIQYF. CDR3 nucleotide sequence: TGTGCCAGCTCACCACCGGTCAGGACGATGAAAAACATTCAGTACTTC.

The CDR3 loop is CASTLMGRDTDTQYF. In nucleotides, the CDR3 is TGTGCCAGCACCTTAATGGGCAGGGACACAGATACGCAGTATTTT. The rearrangement links TRBV6-1 to TRBJ2-3, with a tentative D call TRBD1 (5 bases). The V and J ends lost 7 bases and 2 bases respectively, with 16 bases between them. Germline assignment: CDR1 MNHNS and CDR2 SASEGT. The CDR3 extends over 15 amino acids.

This clone was detected only once. V usage is TRBV9 and J usage is TRBJ2-2; D is unresolved. Trimming cost V 3 bases and J 4 bases, with 7 bases left between them. The CDR3 is made up of 13 amino acids. Germline V gene lookup returns CDR1 SGDLS and CDR2 YYNGEE. The CDR3 spells CASSAHSTGELFF. The DNA for the CDR3 is TGTGCCAGCAGCGCCCATAGCACCGGGGAGCTGTTTTTT.

Here the CDR3 DNA reads TGTGCCAGCAGCCACTGGGACCAGGGAGAGCTGTTTTTT. Its protein is CASSHWDQGELFF. The rearrangement joins TRBV11-2 to TRBJ2-2, with D perhaps being TRBD1 or TRBD2 (5 bases each). The CDR3 runs to 13 residues. CDR1 is SGHAT and CDR2 is FQNNGV in the germline V gene. V dropped 5 bases and J dropped 11 bases, with 15 bases sitting between them.